These 6 T cell receptor beta chains were all obtained from the same sample, sequenced in a study of OX40 agonist ivuxolimab in advanced cancers. Profiling relied on immunoSEQ multiplex PCR, and the TCRdb table lists in-frame clones only, not all of them. Of 13,000 to 15,000 clones listed, about 86% are singletons. This specimen consisted of CD4+ or CD8+ T cells sorted from blood, obtained in a trial of the OX40 agonist ivuxolimab. These receptor sequences come from an adult with an advanced solid tumor such as melanoma, head and neck, liver or kidney cancer.

V gene TRBV13 combines with J gene TRBJ2-1; the match to TRBD2 covers 12 bases. Germline loops: CDR1 PRHDT, CDR2 FYEKMQ (reference sequence). The CDR3 is 16 amino acids. V was clipped by 2 bases and J by 8 bases; unmatched bases: 7. Here the CDR3 reads CASSLTRLAGGYEQFF. DNA of the CDR3: TGTGCCAGCAGCTTAACGAGGCTAGCGGGGGGGTATGAGCAGTTCTTC.

Remarks on this clone: Other DNA sequences from this sample encode an identical CDR3 as well. V and J are TRBV5-1 and TRBJ1-5; D gene unclear. Trimming pared 0 bases from V and 5 bases from J, leaving 6 bases between. The CDR3 loop spans 13 amino acids. Germline V gives CDR1 SGHRS, CDR2 YFSETQ. CDR3 in amino acids: CASSLGPDQPQHF. CDR3 nucleotides: TGCGCCAGCAGCTTGGGTCCGGATCAGCCCCAGCATTTT.

This clone has just one count. This chain connects TRBV5-1 to TRBJ2-7; TRBD2 aligns across 12 bases. The V and J ends lost 0 bases and 5 bases, in that order; junction bases with no gene match: 3. Germline CDR1 and CDR2: SGHRS and YFSETQ. The CDR3 covers 15 residues. The CDR3 is CASSLGGTSGHEQYF. DNA for the CDR3: TGCGCCAGCAGCTTGGGAGGGACTAGCGGGCACGAGCAGTACTTC. The whole variable domain, filled in from reference TRBV5-1 and TRBJ2-7, reads KAGVTQTPRYLIKTRGQQVTLSCSPISGHRSVSWYQQTPGQGLQFLFEYFSETQRNKGNFPGRFSGRQFSNSRSEMNVSTLELGDSALYLCASSLGGTSGHEQYFGPGTRLTVT.

This chain connects TRBV5-1 to TRBJ2-2; 7 positions match TRBD1. Per germline, CDR1 SGHRS and CDR2 YFSETQ. J gave up 6 bases and V 1 base, and 6 bases lay outside the gene matches. The CDR3 has 15 amino acids. The CDR3 protein is CASSLTGELAGELFF. In DNA, the CDR3 is TGCGCCAGCAGCTTGACAGGGGAATTAGCCGGGGAGCTGTTTTTT.

A few counts support this clone. V usage is TRBV5-1 and J usage is TRBJ2-7, with D maybe TRBD1 (5 bases). Trimming took off 3 bases at V and 0 bases at J, with 7 bases between the two ends. Germline V gene data show CDR1 as SGHRS and CDR2 as YFSETQ. The CDR3 covers 13 residues. CDR3 residues: CASSSDSSYEQYF. In nucleotides, the CDR3 is TGCGCCAGCAGCTCCGACAGCTCCTACGAGCAGTACTTC.

V is TRBV6-5 and J is TRBJ2-7; D may be TRBD1 (5 bases). This CDR3 comprises 13 residues. The germline V and J ends were trimmed by 11 bases and 3 bases, with 17 bases remaining between them. Germline V gives CDR1 MNHEY, CDR2 SVGAGI. Here the CDR3 DNA reads TGTGCCGTAAAAGGGCAGGGATTCTACGAGCAGTACTTC. It specifies CAVKGQGFYEQYF.